This TCR beta chain was documented in a study of vaccination effects on CD4 cells after COVID-19. CDR3 length: 14 amino acids. Germline V CDR1 and CDR2: MNHEY, SVGAGI. Between the trimmed V and J ends, which lost 10 bases and 0 bases, there was a span of 13 bases. Antigen-specific CD4+ T cells expanded by the ViraFEST assay with viral peptide pools were then sequenced. With more than nine days of culture completed, CD4+ T cells were isolated. Nucleocapsid antibody tests were negative, and the vaccine recipients had no prior SARS-CoV-2 infection. IL-2 medium supplanted half the medium on days 3 and 7. Study-wide results and caveats: Infection-derived and vaccine-derived clones contracted markedly late after vaccination. Convalescent patients were scarce, and early post-infection timepoints were absent.

A word on this clone: Its antigen is unidentified.

Assay: immunoSEQ multiplex PCR; the TCRdb copy retains only in-frame clones and omits some. The profile shows around 79,000 clones, 78% of them singletons. The TCR originated in a human donor who received a COVID-19 vaccine. The material was CD4+ T cells from PBMCs cultured with SARS-CoV-2 spike peptides, obtained before COVID-19 vaccination. The rearrangement uses TRBV6-5 and TRBJ1-3; no clear D gene. CDR3 in amino acids: CAISPALSGNTIYF. The CDR3 DNA sequence: TGTGCCATCTCCCCCGCTCTCTCTGGAAACACCATATATTTT.